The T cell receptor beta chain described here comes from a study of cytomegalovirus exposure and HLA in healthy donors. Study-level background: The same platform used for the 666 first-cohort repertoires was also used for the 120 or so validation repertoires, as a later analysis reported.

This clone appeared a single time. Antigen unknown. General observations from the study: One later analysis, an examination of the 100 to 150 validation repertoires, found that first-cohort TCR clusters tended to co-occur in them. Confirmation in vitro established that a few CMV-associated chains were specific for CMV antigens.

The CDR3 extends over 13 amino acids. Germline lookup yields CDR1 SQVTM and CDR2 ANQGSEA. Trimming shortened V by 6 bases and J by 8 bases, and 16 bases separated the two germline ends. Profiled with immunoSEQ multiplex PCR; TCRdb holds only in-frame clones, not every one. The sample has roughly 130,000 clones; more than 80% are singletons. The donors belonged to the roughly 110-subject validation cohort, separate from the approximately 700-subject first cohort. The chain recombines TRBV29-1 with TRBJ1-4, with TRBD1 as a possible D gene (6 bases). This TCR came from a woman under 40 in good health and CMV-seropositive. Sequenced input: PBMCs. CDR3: CSVGGRGGEKLFF. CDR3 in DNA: TGCAGCGTGGGGGGCAGGGGAGGGGAAAAACTGTTTTTT.